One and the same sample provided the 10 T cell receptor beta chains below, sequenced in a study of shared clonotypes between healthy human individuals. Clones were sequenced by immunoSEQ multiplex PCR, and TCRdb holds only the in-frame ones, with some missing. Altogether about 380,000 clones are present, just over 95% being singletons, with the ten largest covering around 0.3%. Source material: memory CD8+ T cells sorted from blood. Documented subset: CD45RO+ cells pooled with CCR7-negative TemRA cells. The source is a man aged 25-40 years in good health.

The CDR3 here is CASSVDGSSEQFF. The DNA for the CDR3 is TGTGCCAGCAGCGTAGACGGGAGTAGTGAGCAGTTCTTC. The genes are TRBV9 and TRBJ2-1; D may be TRBD2 (6 bases). The CDR3 consists of 13 residues. Per the germline V gene, CDR1 is SGDLS and CDR2 is YYNGEE. The ends were cut back, 0 bases at V and 9 bases at J, with 10 bases in the middle.

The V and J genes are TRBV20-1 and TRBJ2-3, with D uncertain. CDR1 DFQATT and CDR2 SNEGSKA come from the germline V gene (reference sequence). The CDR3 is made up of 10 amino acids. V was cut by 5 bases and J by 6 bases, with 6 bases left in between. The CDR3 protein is CSAERDTQYF. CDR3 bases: TGCAGTGCTGAGAGGGATACGCAGTATTTT.

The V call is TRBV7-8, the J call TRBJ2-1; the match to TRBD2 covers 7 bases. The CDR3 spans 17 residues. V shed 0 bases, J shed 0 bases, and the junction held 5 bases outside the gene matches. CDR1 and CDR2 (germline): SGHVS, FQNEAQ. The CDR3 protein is CASSLAGGGSSYNEQFF. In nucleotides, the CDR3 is TGTGCCAGCAGCTTAGCCGGTGGCGGGAGCTCCTACAATGAGCAGTTCTTC. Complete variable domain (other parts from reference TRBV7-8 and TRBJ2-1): GAGVSQSPRYKVAKRGQDVALRCDPISGHVSLFWYQQALGQGPEFLTYFQNEAQLDKSGLPSDRFFAERPEGSVSTLKIQRTQQEDSAVYLCASSLAGGGSSYNEQFFGPGTRLTVL.

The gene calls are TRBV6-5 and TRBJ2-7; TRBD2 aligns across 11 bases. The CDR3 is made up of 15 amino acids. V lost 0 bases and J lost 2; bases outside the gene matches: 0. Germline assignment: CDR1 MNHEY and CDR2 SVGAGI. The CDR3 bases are TGTGCCAGCAGTTACTCGGGACTAGCGGCCTACGAGCAGTACTTC. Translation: CASSYSGLAAYEQYF.

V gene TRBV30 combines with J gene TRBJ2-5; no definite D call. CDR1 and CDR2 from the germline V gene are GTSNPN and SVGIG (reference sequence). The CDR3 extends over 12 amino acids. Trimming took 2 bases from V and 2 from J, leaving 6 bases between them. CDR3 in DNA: TGTGCCTGGAGTTGGAAACAAGAGACCCAGTACTTC. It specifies CAWSWKQETQYF.

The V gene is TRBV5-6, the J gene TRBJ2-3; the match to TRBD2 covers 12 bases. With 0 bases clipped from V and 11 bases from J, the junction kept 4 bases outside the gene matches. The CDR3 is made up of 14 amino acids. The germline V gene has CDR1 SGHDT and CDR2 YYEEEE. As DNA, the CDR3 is TGTGCCAGCAGCTTGGGACTAGCGGGAGTTTTGCAGTATTTT. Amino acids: CASSLGLAGVLQYF.

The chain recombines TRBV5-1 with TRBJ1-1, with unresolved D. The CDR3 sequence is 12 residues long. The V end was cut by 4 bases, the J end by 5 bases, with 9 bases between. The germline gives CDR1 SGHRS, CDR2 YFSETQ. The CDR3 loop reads CASSRPGTEAFF. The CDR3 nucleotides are TGCGCCAGCAGCAGACCGGGGACTGAAGCTTTCTTT.

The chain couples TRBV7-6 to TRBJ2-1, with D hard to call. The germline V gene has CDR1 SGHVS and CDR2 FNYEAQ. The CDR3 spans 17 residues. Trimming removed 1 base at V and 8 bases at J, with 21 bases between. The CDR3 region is CASSLVSYPLNFDEQFF. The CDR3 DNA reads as TGTGCCAGCAGCTTAGTTTCCTACCCCCTTAATTTCGATGAGCAGTTCTTC. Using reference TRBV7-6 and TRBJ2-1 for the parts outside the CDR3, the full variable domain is GAGVSQSPRYKVTKRGQDVALRCDPISGHVSLYWYRQALGQGPEFLTYFNYEAQQDKSGLPNDRFSAERPEGSISTLTIQRTEQRDSAMYRCASSLVSYPLNFDEQFFGPGTRLTVL.

CDR3 loop: CASSGAAETQYF. The CDR3 DNA reads TGCGCCAGCAGCGGGGCCGCCGAGACGCAGTATTTT. The chain carries TRBV5-1 and TRBJ2-3; D might be TRBD1 (5 bases). CDR1 and CDR2 from the germline V gene are SGHRS and YFSETQ. The ends were cut back, 4 bases at V and 9 bases at J, with 12 bases in the middle. CDR3 length equals 12 residues.

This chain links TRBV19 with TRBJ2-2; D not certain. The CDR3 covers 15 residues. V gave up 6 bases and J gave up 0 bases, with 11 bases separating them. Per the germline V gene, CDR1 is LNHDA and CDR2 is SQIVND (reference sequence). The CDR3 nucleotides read TGTGCCAGTAGGGTGGGTCTCACGAACACCGGGGAGCTGTTTTTT. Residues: CASRVGLTNTGELFF. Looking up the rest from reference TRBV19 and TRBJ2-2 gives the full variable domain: DGGITQSPKYLFRKEGQNVTLSCEQNLNHDAMYWYRQDPGQGLRLIYYSQIVNDFQKGDIAEGYSVSREKKESFPLTVTSAQKNPTAFYLCASRVGLTNTGELFFGEGSRLTVL.